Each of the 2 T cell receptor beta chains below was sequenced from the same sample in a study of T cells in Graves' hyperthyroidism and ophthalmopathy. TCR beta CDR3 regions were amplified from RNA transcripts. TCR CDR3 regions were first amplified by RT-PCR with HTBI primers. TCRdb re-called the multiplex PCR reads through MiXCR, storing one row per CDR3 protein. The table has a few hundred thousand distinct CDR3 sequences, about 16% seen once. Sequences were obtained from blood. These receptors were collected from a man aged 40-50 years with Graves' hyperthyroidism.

CDR3 residues: CSARFPHSYEQYF. CDR3 DNA: TGCAGTGCTAGGTTCCCTCACTCCTACGAGCAGTACTTC. The chain recombines TRBV20-1 with TRBJ2-7; D remains ambiguous. Trimming pared 3 bases from V and 0 bases from J, leaving 9 bases between. Germline V lookup: CDR1 DFQATT, CDR2 SNEGSKA (reference sequence). The CDR3 covers 13 residues.

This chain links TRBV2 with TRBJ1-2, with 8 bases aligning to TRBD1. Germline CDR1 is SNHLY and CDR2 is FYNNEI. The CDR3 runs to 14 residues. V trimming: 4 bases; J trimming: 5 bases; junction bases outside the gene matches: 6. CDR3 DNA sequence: TGTGCCAGCAGTGTCCGGACAGGGTCTTATGGCTACACCTTC. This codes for CASSVRTGSYGYTF.